This TCR beta chain is drawn from a study of cytotoxic CD8 clonotypes in ibrutinib-treated CLL. Study in general: Averaging across samples gave about 230,000 productive templates and tens of thousands of productive rearrangements. Overall study results and limits: Public clonotypes were uncommon and contracted or stayed stable on treatment.

Points on this clone: Its antigen is still unknown.

Investigators sought sequencing depths of between 1 in 200,000 and 1 in 1 million T cells. Sequencing used immunoSEQ multiplex PCR; TCRdb keeps in-frame clones, though not all of them. Of over 45,000 clones listed, 56% are singletons. There are 12 residues in the CDR3. Germline CDR1 MNHEY, CDR2 SMNVEV (reference sequence). Trimming pared 4 bases from V and 6 bases from J, leaving 8 bases between. This TCR derives from a human donor with chronic lymphocytic leukemia. V gene TRBV27 combines with J gene TRBJ2-3; D is unclear. Material: PBMCs, obtained after 24 months of ibrutinib treatment. CDR3 residues: CASSYGRDTQYF. The CDR3 DNA reads TGTGCCAGCAGTTACGGTCGGGATACGCAGTATTTT.